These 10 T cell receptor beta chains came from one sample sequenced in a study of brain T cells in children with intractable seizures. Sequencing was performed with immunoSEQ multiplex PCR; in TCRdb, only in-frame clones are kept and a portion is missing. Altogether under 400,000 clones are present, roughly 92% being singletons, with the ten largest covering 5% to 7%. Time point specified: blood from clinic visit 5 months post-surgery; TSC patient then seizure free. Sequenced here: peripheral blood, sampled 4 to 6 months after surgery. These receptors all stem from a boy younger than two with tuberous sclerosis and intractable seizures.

The chain's CDR3 is CAWRREEKLFF. The CDR3, as DNA: TGTGCCTGGAGAAGGGAGGAAAAACTGTTTTTT. This sequence joins TRBV30 and TRBJ1-4; D gene unclear. The CDR3 sequence is 11 residues long. Germline V gives CDR1 GTSNPN, CDR2 SVGIG (reference sequence). Trimming removed 3 bases at V and 8 bases at J, with 7 bases between. The entire variable domain, with the rest obtained from reference TRBV30 and TRBJ1-4, is as follows: SQTIHQWPATLVQPVGSPLSLECTVEGTSNPNLYWYRQAAGRGLQLLFYSVGIGQISSEVPQNLSASRPQDRQFILSSKKLLLSDSGFYLCAWRREEKLFFGSGTQLSVL.

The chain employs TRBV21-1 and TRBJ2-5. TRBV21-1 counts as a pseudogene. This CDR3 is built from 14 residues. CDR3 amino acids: CASSKQSYQETQYF. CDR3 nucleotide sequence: TGTGCCAGCAGCAAACAATCGTACCAAGAGACCCAGTACTTC.

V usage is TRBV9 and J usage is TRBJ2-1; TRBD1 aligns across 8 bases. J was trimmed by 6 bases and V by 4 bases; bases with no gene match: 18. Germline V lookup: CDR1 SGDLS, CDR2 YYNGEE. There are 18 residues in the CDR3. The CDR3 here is CASSFWTGRDQGVNEQFF. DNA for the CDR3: TGTGCCAGCAGCTTCTGGACAGGGCGCGACCAGGGGGTCAATGAGCAGTTCTTC.

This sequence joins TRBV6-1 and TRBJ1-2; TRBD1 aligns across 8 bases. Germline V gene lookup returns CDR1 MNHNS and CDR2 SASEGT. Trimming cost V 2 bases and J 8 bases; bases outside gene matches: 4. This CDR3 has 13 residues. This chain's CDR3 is CASSESRGRGYTF. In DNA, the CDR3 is TGTGCCAGCAGTGAATCCAGGGGGCGCGGCTACACCTTC.

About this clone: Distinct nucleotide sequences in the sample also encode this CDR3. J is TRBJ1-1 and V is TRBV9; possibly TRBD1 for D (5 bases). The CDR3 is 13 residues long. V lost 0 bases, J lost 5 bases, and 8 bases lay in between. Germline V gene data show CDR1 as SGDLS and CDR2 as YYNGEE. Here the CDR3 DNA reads TGTGCCAGCAGCGTAGGGGGGGAGACTGAAGCTTTCTTT. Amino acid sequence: CASSVGGETEAFF. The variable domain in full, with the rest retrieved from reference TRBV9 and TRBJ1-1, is DSGVTQTPKHLITATGQRVTLRCSPRSGDLSVYWYQQSLDQGLQFLIQYYNGEERAKGNILERFSAQQFPDLHSELNLSSLELGDSALYFCASSVGGETEAFFGQGTRLTVV.

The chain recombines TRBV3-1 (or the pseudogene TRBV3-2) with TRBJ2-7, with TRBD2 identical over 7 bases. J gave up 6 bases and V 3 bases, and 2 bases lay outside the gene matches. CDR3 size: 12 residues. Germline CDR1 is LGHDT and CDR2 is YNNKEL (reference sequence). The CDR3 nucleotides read TGTGCCAGCAGCCAGGGGGGGGGCGAGCAGTACTTC. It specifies CASSQGGGEQYF.

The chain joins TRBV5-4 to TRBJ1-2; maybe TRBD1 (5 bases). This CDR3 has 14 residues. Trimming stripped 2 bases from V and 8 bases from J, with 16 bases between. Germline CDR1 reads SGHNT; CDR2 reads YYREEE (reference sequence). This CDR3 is CASSFSSGTNGYTF. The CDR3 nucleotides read TGTGCCAGCAGCTTTTCATCCGGGACGAACGGCTACACCTTC.

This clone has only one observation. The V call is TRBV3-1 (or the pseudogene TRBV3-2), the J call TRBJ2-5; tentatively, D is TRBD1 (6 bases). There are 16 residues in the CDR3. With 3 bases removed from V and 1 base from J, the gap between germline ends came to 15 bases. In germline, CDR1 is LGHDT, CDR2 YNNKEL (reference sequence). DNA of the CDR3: TGTGCCAGCAGCCAGGGCAGGGGCTCCACCCAAGAGACCCAGTACTTC. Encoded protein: CASSQGRGSTQETQYF.

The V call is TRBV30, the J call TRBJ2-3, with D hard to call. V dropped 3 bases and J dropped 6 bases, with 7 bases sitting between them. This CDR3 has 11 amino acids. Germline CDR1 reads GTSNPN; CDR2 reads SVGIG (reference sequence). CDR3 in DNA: TGTGCCTGGAGGATGGGGGATACGCAGTATTTT. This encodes CAWRMGDTQYF.

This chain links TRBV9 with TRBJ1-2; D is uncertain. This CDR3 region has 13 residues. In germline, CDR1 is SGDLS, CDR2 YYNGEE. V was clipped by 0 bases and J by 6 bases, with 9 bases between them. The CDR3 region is CASSVAEGDGYTF. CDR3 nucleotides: TGTGCCAGCAGCGTAGCCGAGGGTGATGGCTACACCTTC. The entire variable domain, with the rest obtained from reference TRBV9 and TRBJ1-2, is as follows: DSGVTQTPKHLITATGQRVTLRCSPRSGDLSVYWYQQSLDQGLQFLIQYYNGEERAKGNILERFSAQQFPDLHSELNLSSLELGDSALYFCASSVAEGDGYTFGSGTRLTVV.